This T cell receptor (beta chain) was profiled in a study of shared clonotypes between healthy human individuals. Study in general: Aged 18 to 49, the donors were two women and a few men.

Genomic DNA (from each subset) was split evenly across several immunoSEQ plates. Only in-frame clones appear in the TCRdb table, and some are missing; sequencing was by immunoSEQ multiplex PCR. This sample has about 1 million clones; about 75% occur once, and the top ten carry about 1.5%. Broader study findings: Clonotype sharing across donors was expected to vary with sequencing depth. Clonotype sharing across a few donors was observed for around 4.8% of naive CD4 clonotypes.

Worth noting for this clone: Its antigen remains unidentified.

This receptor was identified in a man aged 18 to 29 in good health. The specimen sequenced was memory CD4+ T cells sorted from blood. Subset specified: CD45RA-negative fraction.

Here the CDR3 DNA reads TGTGCCAGCAGCCCTGACAGTAGCTCACCCCTCCACTTT. It codes for CASSPDSSSPLHF. This sequence joins TRBV28 and TRBJ1-6, with a tentative D call TRBD1 (5 bases). This CDR3 contains 13 residues. Germline V gene data show CDR1 as MDHEN and CDR2 as SYDVKM. V lost 6 bases, J lost 10 bases, and 13 bases lay in between.